This T cell receptor beta chain was retrieved from a study of Ad26.COV2.S vaccination and SARS-CoV-2 variants (dated by TCRdb to about 2021). About the investigation overall: Donors in the vaccine arm were drawn from COV1001, a phase I-IIa trial of Ad26.COV2.S in healthy adults that was multicentre, randomized, double-blind and placebo-controlled. TCRbeta repertoire sequencing was used to assess the specificity and breadth of SARS-CoV-2-reactive T cell receptors after Ad26.COV2.S vaccination. Trial participants were randomized into five groups of five, in which low-dose or high-dose Ad26.COV2.S was given once or twice, or placebo was given on both occasions. A total of 32 samples were included in the TCR-sequenced set, comprising some 20 Ad26.COV2.S vaccine recipients, 5 placebo recipients and 8 SARS-CoV-2 convalescent individuals. Ad26.COV2.S was given intramuscularly at 5x10^10 or 1x10^11 viral particles, as a single shot or as two shots 56 days apart. Investigators did not know the trial group allocation while performing experiments and assessing outcomes.

The immunoSEQ Assay was the method used to sequence TCRbeta CDR3 regions. After extraction, genomic DNA underwent amplification by bias-controlled multiplex PCR, followed by high-throughput sequencing. Per the original workflow: To quantify the absolute abundance of each unique TCRbeta CDR3 region, sequences were collapsed and filtered. T cell fraction was estimated by normalizing TCRbeta template counts to usable DNA, which was measured by amplifying reference genes present in all nucleated cells. Repertoire TCRs were annotated as SARS-CoV-2-specific by exact matching of V gene, CDR3 amino acid sequence and J gene to a known reactive TCR set. MIRA supplied the reference SARS-CoV-2 TCR set, which was filtered for enrichment in COVID-19-positive ImmuneCODE repertoires so that public or cross-reactive TCRs were removed. Drawing on the MIRA antigens, annotated TCRs were analysed further at the level of specific ORF or position within ORF. Breadth was defined as annotated unique rearrangements over total unique productive rearrangements; depth was the summed frequency of those rearrangements. Two-sided Wilcoxon rank-sum tests were applied when comparing TCR breadth between groups. TCRdb holds this immuneACCESS table with in-frame rearrangements only. Some clones are missing; in checked studies, unresolved V genes explain under half, and the rest has no known cause. V, J and clone size were drawn from that table, and D and trimming were deduced from the DNA. The sample includes approximately 300,000 clones, with 86% observed a single time. Jointly, the top ten make up roughly 1.9% of the sample.

Notes on this clone: This receptor's antigen is unknown. Nothing much larger sits one base from this clone, and base qualities are not available.

In light of the paper, this sample's treatment or condition label describes: some 20 received Ad26.COV2.S at low or high dose, single or two shots; several received placebo; per-sample allocation not given. For vaccine and placebo recipients, repertoires were sequenced using samples collected on day 63 after the first injection. In Cohort 1b, more than 20 adults aged 18-55 years were enrolled at a single site in Boston, USA, between 29 July and 7 August 2020. Ad26.COV2.S consisted of a replication-incompetent adenovirus type 26 vector by which a prefusion-stabilized SARS-CoV-2 spike protein from the original Wuhan strain was expressed. Broader findings and caveats from the paper: The study was not powered to compare responses between vaccine doses or regimens. Spike-specific TCR breadth was higher in Ad26.COV2.S recipients than in placebo recipients (P = 0.0014). Vaccine and placebo recipients had comparable non-spike TCR breadth, which fits with the vaccine containing only spike. According to the authors, total T cell responses may have been underestimated by the TCR breadth and depth analyses. Substantial breadth of spike-specific CD8+ and CD4+ T cell responses was reported after vaccination.

Taken from the germline V gene (reference sequence), the CDR1 and CDR2 loops are SEHNR and FQNEAQ. From cysteine to phenylalanine, the CDR3 is 15 amino acids long. Kept here is only the CDR3 DNA, which spans 45 bases and is read in frame from base 1. V and J are trimmed by 5 bases and 5 bases, and the gene matches miss 6 bases of the junction. Sequencing was performed on peripheral blood, taken in a trial of Ad26.COV2.S vaccine versus placebo. The TCR originated in a person between 18 and 65 years old who received the Ad26.COV2.S COVID-19 vaccine or a placebo. This receptor chain uses TRBV7-9 and TRBJ2-1; TRBD1 lines up with 10 middle nucleotides. The nucleotide sequence reads TGTGCCAGCAGCGAGGGACAGGGGATCCACAATGAGCAGTTCTTC. This yields the protein CASSEGQGIHNEQFF.